One sample yielded the 22 T cell receptor beta chains listed below, sequenced in a study of cytomegalovirus exposure and HLA in healthy donors (dated by TCRdb to 2016 to 2017). Library preparation used the immunoSEQ multiplex PCR assay. TCRdb took over this immuneACCESS table, retaining in-frame rearrangements with V and J assigned. Such tables are incomplete; in checked studies, under half of the missing clones stem from an unresolved V gene, and the remainder is unexplained. This sample holds fewer than 150,000 clones; almost 90% were observed only once. The leading ten clones occupy about 1.5% of the sample. The sample comprised PBMCs. The receptors derive from a man aged 25 to 45 in good health and CMV-seronegative.

The rearrangement uses TRBV30 and TRBJ2-7; D is possibly TRBD1 (5 bases). CDR1 is GTSNPN, CDR2 SVGIG, per germline (reference sequence). V dropped 0 bases and J dropped 5 bases, with 8 bases sitting between them. The CDR3 covers 12 residues. Here the CDR3 DNA reads TGTGCCTGGAGTGTAAAACAGGACGAGCAGTACTTC. Its protein is CAWSVKQDEQYF.

V gene TRBV27 combines with J gene TRBJ2-3; 7 bases match TRBD1. This CDR3 contains 16 residues. V was clipped by 5 bases and J by 4 bases; unmatched bases: 12. Germline V gives CDR1 MNHEY, CDR2 SMNVEV (reference sequence). Written as DNA, the CDR3 is TGTGCCAGCAGTCCGGACAGGCTTCCGGGTCCAGATACGCAGTATTTT. Its protein product is CASSPDRLPGPDTQYF.

V usage is TRBV29-1 and J usage is TRBJ1-2; maybe TRBD1 (5 bases). The CDR3 covers 12 residues. V shed 6 bases and J shed 5 bases, with 13 bases lying between them. Germline V gene data show CDR1 as SQVTM and CDR2 as ANQGSEA. CDR3 DNA sequence: TGCAGCGTCTCAGGGTTGGGGTATGGCTACACCTTC. Encoded protein: CSVSGLGYGYTF. Full variable domain (missing parts from reference TRBV29-1 and TRBJ1-2): SAVISQKPSRDICQRGTSLTIQCQVDSQVTMMFWYRQQPGQSLTLIATANQGSEATYESGFVIDKFPISRPNLTFSTLTVSNMSPEDSSIYLCSVSGLGYGYTFGSGTRLTVV.

The gene calls are TRBV7-2 and TRBJ2-3, with D maybe TRBD1 (5 bases). The germline V and J ends were trimmed by 1 base and 1 base, with 15 bases remaining between them. This CDR3 comprises 17 residues. Germline CDR1 is SGHTA and CDR2 is FQGNSA. The DNA for the CDR3 is TGTGCCAGCAGCTTAGGATTGGCAGGGTGGGGCACAGATACGCAGTATTTT. It translates to CASSLGLAGWGTDTQYF.

This clone was seen more than once but under ten times. The chain combines TRBV5-1 with TRBJ2-7; perhaps TRBD2 as D (6 bases). The CDR3 totals 14 residues. CDR1 is SGHRS, CDR2 YFSETQ, per germline. Trimming removed 4 bases from V and 2 bases from J, with 13 bases in between. This CDR3 reads CASSVYGGTYEQYF. Here the CDR3 DNA reads TGCGCCAGCAGCGTTTACGGGGGAACCTACGAGCAGTACTTC.

The chain employs TRBV10-2 and TRBJ2-2; weak D call: TRBD2 (6 bases). Germline V lookup: CDR1 WSHSY, CDR2 SAAADI. The ends were cut back, 2 bases at V and 6 bases at J, with 10 bases in the middle. This CDR3 contains 14 residues. The CDR3 spells CASSEGTGAGELFF. The CDR3 DNA reads as TGCGCCAGCAGTGAGGGGACTGGCGCCGGGGAGCTGTTTTTT.

The rearrangement links TRBV18 to TRBJ2-3; D not resolved. V gave up 1 base and J gave up 3 bases, with 5 bases separating them. Germline V gives CDR1 KGHSH, CDR2 LQKENI. The CDR3 spans 13 residues. The CDR3 loop reads CASSPLSTDTQYF. CDR3 DNA: TGTGCCAGCTCACCACTGTCTACAGATACGCAGTATTTT.

The rearrangement uses TRBV7-2 and TRBJ2-2, with 12 bases matching TRBD2. The length of the CDR3 is 16 residues. Trimming took 4 bases from V and 6 from J; bases not matched to a gene: 6. CDR1 and CDR2 (germline): SGHTA, FQGNSA. As DNA, the CDR3 is TGTGCCAGCAGCTCGACTAGCGGGAGCCTCTCCGGGGAGCTGTTTTTT. This sequence encodes CASSSTSGSLSGELFF.

The chain joins TRBV7-2 to TRBJ2-7; 10 nucleotides line up with TRBD2. The CDR3 extends over 15 amino acids. After removal of 1 base from V and 6 bases from J, the junction contained 6 bases not matched to a gene. Looked up from germline, CDR1 is SGHTA and CDR2 is FQGNSA. CDR3 sequence: CASSLGLLAGGEQYF. As DNA, the CDR3 is TGTGCCAGCAGCTTAGGGTTATTAGCGGGAGGCGAGCAGTACTTC.

This rearrangement joins TRBV19 to TRBJ2-7, with 10 positions matching TRBD1. Germline lookup yields CDR1 LNHDA and CDR2 SQIVND (reference sequence). This CDR3 comprises 15 residues. V gave up 4 bases and J gave up 5 bases; unmatched junction bases: 8. The CDR3 DNA is TGTGCCAGTAGTAGGAGACAGGGGGCGCGGGACGAGCAGTACTTC. Protein sequence: CASSRRQGARDEQYF. The full variable domain, with the rest looked up from reference TRBV19 and TRBJ2-7, is DGGITQSPKYLFRKEGQNVTLSCEQNLNHDAMYWYRQDPGQGLRLIYYSQIVNDFQKGDIAEGYSVSREKKESFPLTVTSAQKNPTAFYLCASSRRQGARDEQYFGPGTRLTVT.

The rearrangement links TRBV6-6 to TRBJ1-1; 8 nucleotides match TRBD1. Germline assignment: CDR1 MNHNY and CDR2 SVGAGI (reference sequence). V dropped 7 bases and J dropped 4; count of bases not matched to a gene: 8. The CDR3 loop spans 14 amino acids. CDR3 amino acids: CASIRTDRGTEAFF. The DNA of the CDR3 is TGTGCCAGCATCCGAACTGACAGGGGCACTGAAGCTTTCTTT.

There are a few counts of this clone. V and J are TRBV2 and TRBJ1-1; D gene uncertain. Germline-derived CDR1 and CDR2 are SNHLY and FYNNEI. The CDR3 is 13 residues long. The V and J ends lost 8 bases and 1 base respectively, with 11 bases between them. CDR3 nucleotides: TGTGCCAGCCGTCTTGACAAGAACACTGAAGCTTTCTTT. Its protein is CASRLDKNTEAFF.

This clone was picked up one time. The chain has TRBV5-1 and TRBJ2-3; the match to TRBD2 covers 9 bases. The ends lost 0 bases at V and 5 bases at J; junction bases unmatched: 7. CDR1 is SGHRS and CDR2 is YFSETQ in the germline V gene. The CDR3 consists of 16 residues. CDR3 protein: CASSLAAGGPEDTQYF. DNA of the CDR3: TGCGCCAGCAGCTTGGCGGCGGGAGGGCCCGAAGATACGCAGTATTTT.

This chain's CDR3 is CASIPPAGVNTEAFF. The CDR3 region has the DNA TGTGCCAGCATCCCCCCGGCAGGCGTGAACACTGAAGCTTTCTTT. V gene TRBV25-1 combines with J gene TRBJ1-1; no definite D call. Trimming removed 7 bases at V and 0 bases at J, with 15 bases between. Germline V lookup: CDR1 MGHDK, CDR2 SYGVNS. The CDR3 is 15 residues long.

The chain couples TRBV7-2 to TRBJ1-5; D is unresolved. The CDR3 runs to 15 residues. Trimming left V 0 bases short and J 7 bases short, with 13 bases between. Germline V gene lookup returns CDR1 SGHTA and CDR2 FQGNSA. The chain's CDR3 is CASSLAGGQAQPQHF. The CDR3 bases are TGTGCCAGCAGCTTAGCGGGTGGGCAGGCGCAGCCCCAGCATTTT.

The chain couples TRBV5-5 to TRBJ1-5; 7 positions match TRBD1. The CDR3 covers 14 residues. Losses at the gene ends were 5 bases for V and 6 bases for J; bases not matched to a gene: 8. Germline CDR1 and CDR2: SGHKS and YYEKEE (reference sequence). The CDR3 here is CASSMTGIFQPQHF. Written as DNA, the CDR3 is TGTGCCAGCAGTATGACAGGGATTTTTCAGCCCCAGCATTTT.

This chain connects TRBV10-3 to TRBJ2-3; the D gene is possibly TRBD2 (5 bases). Germline V gives CDR1 ENHRY, CDR2 SYGVKD. The V gene lost 10 bases and the J gene lost 2 bases, with 16 bases spanning the gap. The CDR3 is made up of 14 amino acids. The CDR3 is CATETREFTDTQYF. The CDR3, as DNA: TGTGCCACAGAGACGAGGGAGTTCACAGATACGCAGTATTTT.

This clone was seen once. CDR3: CASAPDRDTEAFF. In DNA form, the CDR3 reads TGTGCCAGCGCGCCTGACAGGGACACTGAAGCTTTCTTT. The chain is built from TRBV2 and TRBJ1-1, with 7 bases matching TRBD1. The CDR3 extends over 13 amino acids. Germline CDR1 and CDR2: SNHLY and FYNNEI. V was clipped by 8 bases and J by 3 bases; unmatched bases: 6.

The rearrangement uses TRBV5-4 and TRBJ2-3; 8 bases map to TRBD1. With 5 bases clipped from V and 0 bases from J, the junction kept 5 bases outside the gene matches. The CDR3 is 15 amino acids. CDR1 and CDR2 from the germline V gene are SGHNT and YYREEE (reference sequence). The CDR3: CASRPDRASTDTQYF. As DNA, the CDR3 is TGTGCCAGCAGACCGGACAGGGCCAGCACAGATACGCAGTATTTT.

The V and J genes are TRBV10-1 and TRBJ2-7; D perhaps matches TRBD1 (6 bases). V lost 0 bases and J lost 6, with 12 bases in between. The CDR3 loop spans 14 amino acids. Germline V gives CDR1 WNHNN, CDR2 SYGVQD (reference sequence). CDR3 amino acids: CASSESGQGLEQYF. The CDR3 region has the DNA TGCGCCAGCAGTGAGTCGGGGCAGGGGCTCGAGCAGTACTTC.

This rearrangement joins TRBV7-6 to TRBJ2-7; D is possibly TRBD1 (6 bases). Germline V gene lookup returns CDR1 SGHVS and CDR2 FNYEAQ. The CDR3 has 14 amino acids. Between the trimmed V and J ends, which lost 0 bases and 6 bases, there was a span of 12 bases. The CDR3 DNA is TGTGCCAGCAGCTTAGCGTCTGAGGGGGTCGAGCAGTACTTC. Its translation: CASSLASEGVEQYF.

The rearrangement joins TRBV10-1 to TRBJ2-1, with 7 bases fitting TRBD2. This CDR3 is built from 14 residues. The ends lost 5 bases at V and 5 bases at J; junction bases unmatched: 6. CDR1 WNHNN and CDR2 SYGVQD come from the germline V gene (reference sequence). The CDR3: CASSPQRGDNEQFF. The CDR3 region has the DNA TGCGCCAGCAGTCCCCAGCGGGGAGACAATGAGCAGTTCTTC.